The sequence of this T cell receptor (beta chain) was determined in a study of CD8 T cells in ankylosing spondylitis. The V gene lost 9 bases and the J gene lost 7 bases, with 12 bases spanning the gap. CDR1 and CDR2 from the germline V gene are MNHEY and SVGAGI. CDR3 length: 11 amino acids. TCRdb called the 5' RACE reads again in MiXCR, with one record for every CDR3 protein. The table lists approximately 180,000 distinct CDR3 sequences, about 18% of them singletons, with roughly 4% in the top ten. Study conclusions and caveats: Clones tied to disease were said to be significantly enriched in matched ankylosing spondylitis synovial fluid.

Ten or more counts support this clonotype. The antigen remains undetermined. The chain combines TRBV6-5 with TRBJ1-2, with TRBD1 as a possible D gene (5 bases). The source material was blood, either unsorted or a sorted T cell fraction (not recorded which). The receptor's source is a male donor under 30 with ankylosing spondylitis or in good health (not recorded which). DNA of the CDR3: TGTGCCAGTTGGGGGGTGGCTGGCTACACCTTC. It is translated as CASWGVAGYTF.